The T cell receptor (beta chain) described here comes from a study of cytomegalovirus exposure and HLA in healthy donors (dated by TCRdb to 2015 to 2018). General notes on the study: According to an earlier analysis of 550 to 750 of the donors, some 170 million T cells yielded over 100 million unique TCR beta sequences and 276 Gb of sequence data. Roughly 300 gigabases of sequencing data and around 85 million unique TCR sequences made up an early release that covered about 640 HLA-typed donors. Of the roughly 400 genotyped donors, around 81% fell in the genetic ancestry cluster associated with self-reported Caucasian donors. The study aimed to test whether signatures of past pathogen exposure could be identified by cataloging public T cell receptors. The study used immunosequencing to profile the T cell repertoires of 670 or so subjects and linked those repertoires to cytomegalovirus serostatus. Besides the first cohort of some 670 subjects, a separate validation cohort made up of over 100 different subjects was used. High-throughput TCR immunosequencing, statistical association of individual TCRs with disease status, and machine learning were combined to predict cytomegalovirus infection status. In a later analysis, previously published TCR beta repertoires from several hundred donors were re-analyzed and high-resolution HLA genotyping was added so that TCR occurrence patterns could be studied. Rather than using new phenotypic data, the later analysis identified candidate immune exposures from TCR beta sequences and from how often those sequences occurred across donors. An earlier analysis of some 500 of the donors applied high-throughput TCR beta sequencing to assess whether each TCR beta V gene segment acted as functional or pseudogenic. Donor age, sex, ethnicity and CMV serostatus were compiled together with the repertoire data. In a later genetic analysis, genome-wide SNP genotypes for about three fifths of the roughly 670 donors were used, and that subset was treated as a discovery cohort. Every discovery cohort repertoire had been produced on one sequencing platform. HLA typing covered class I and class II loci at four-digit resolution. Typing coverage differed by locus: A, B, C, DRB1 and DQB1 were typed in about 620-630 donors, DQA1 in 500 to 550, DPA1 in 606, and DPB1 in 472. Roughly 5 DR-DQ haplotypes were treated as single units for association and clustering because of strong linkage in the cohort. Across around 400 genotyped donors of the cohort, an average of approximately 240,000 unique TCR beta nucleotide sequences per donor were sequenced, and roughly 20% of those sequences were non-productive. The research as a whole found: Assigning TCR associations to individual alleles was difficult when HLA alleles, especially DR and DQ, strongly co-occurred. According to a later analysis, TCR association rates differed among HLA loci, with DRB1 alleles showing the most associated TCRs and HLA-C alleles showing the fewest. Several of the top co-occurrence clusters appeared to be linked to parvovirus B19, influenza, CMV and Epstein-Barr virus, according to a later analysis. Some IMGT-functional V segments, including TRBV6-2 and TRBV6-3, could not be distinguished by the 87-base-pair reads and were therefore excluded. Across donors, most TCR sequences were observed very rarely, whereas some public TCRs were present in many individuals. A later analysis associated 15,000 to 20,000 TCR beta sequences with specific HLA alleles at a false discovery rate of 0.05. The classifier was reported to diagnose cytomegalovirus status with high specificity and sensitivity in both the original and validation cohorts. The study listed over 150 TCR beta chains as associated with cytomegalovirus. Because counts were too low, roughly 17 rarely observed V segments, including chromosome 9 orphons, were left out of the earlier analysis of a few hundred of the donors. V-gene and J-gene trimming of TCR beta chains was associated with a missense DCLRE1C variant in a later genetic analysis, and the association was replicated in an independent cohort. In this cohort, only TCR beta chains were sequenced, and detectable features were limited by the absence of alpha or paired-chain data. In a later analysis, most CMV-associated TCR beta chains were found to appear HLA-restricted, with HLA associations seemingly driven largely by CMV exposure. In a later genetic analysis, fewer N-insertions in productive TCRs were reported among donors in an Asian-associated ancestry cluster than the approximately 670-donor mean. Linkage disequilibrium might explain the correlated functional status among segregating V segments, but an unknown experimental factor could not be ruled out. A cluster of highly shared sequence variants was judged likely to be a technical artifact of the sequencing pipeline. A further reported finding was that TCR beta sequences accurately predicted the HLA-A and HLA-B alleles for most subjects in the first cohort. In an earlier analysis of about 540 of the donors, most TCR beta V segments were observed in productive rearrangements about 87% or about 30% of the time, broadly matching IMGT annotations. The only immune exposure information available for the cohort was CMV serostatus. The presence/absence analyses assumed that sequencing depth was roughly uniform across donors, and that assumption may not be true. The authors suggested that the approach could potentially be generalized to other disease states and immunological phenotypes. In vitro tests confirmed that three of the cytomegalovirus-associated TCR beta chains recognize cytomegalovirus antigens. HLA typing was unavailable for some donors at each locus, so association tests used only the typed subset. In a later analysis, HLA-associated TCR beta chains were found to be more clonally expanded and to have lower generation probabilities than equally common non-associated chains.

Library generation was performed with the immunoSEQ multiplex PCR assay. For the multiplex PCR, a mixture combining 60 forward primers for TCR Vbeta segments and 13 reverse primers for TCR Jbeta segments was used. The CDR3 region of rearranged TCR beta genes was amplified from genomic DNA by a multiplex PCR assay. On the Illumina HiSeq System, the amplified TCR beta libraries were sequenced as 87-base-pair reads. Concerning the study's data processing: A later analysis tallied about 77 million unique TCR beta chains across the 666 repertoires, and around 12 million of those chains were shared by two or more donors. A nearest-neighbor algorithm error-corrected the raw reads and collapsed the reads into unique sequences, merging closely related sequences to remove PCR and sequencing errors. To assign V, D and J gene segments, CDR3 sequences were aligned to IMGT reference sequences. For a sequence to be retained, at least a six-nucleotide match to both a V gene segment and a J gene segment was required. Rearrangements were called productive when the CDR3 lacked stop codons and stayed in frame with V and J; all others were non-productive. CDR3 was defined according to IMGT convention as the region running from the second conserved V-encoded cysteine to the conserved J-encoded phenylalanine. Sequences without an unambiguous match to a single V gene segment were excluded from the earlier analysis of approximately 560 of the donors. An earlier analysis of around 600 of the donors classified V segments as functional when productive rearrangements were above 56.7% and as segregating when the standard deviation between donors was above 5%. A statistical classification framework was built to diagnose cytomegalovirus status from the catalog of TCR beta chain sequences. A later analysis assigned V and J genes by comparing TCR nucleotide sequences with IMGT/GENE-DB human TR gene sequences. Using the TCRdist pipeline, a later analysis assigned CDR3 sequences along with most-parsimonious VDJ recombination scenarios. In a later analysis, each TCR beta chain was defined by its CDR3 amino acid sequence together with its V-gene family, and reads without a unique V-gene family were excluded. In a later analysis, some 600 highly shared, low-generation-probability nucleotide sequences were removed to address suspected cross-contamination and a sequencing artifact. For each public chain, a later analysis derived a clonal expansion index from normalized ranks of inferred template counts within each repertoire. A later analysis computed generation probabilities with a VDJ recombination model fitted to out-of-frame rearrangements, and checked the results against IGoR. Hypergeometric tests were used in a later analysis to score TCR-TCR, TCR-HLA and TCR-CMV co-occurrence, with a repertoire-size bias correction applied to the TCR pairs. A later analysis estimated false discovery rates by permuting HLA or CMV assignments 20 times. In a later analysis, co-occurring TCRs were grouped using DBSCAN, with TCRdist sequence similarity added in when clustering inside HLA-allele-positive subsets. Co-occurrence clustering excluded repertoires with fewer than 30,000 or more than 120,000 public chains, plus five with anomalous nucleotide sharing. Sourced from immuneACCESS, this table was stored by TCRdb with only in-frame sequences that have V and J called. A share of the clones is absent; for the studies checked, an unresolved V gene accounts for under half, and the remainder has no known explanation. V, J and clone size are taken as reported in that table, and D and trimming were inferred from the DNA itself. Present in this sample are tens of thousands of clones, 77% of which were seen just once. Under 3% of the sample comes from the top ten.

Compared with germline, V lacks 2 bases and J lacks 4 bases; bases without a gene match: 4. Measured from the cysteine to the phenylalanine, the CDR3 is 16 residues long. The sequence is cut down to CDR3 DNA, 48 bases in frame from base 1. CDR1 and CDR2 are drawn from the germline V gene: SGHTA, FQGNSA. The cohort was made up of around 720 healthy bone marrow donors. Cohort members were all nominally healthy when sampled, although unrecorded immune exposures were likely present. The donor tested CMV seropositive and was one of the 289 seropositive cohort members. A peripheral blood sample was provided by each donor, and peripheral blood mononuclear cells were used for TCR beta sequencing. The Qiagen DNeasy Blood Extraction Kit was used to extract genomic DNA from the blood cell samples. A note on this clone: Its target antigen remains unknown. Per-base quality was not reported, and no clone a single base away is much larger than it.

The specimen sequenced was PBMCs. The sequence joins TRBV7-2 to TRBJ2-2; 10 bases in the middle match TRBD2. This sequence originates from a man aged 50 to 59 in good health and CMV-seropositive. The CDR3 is CASSLRAGGPTGELFF. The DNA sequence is TGTGCCAGCAGCTTACGAGCGGGAGGGCCCACCGGGGAGCTGTTTTTT.